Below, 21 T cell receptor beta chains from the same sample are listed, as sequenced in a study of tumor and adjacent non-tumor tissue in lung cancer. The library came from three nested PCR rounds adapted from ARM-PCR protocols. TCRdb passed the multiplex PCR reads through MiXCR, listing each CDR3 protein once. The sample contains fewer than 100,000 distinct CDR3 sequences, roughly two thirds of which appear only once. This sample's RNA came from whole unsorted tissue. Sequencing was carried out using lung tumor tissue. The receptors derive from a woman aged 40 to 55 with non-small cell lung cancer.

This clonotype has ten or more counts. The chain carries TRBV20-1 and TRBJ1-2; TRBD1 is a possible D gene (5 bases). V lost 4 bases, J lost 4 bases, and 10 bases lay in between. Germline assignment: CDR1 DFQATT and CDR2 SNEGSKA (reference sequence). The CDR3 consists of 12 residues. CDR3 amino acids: CSAMGVSYGYTF. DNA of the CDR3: TGCAGTGCTATGGGGGTGAGCTATGGCTACACCTTC.

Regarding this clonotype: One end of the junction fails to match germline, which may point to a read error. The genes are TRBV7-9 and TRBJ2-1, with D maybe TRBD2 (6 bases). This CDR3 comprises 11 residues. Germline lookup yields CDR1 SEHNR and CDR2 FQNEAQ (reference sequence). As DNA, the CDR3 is TGTGCCAGCAGCCCCAGGGAGGAGCAATTCTTC. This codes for CASSPREEQFF. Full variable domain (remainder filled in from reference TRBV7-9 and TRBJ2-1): DTGVSQNPRHKITKRGQNVTFRCDPISEHNRLYWYRQTLGQGPEFLTYFQNEAQLEKSRLLSDRFSAERPKGSFSTLEIQRTEQGDSAMYLCASSPREEQFFGPGTRLTVL.

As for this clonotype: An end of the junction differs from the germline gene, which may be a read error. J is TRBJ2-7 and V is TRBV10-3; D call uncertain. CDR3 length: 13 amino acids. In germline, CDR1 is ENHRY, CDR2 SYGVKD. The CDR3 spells CAISREPAYEQYF. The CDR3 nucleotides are TGTGCAATCAGTAGGGAACCCGCCTACGAGCAGTACTTC.

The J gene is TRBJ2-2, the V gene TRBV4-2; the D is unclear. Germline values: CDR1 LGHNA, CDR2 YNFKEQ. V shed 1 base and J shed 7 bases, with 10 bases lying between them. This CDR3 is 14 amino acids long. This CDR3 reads CASSQVRFIGELFF. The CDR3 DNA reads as TGTGCCAGCAGCCAAGTTAGGTTCATCGGGGAGCTGTTTTTT.

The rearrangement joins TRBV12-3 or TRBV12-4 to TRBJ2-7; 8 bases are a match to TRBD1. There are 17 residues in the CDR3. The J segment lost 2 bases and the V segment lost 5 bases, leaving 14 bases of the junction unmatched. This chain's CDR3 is CASSARTGTEGAYEQYF. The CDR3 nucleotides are TGTGCCAGCAGTGCACGGACAGGGACTGAAGGAGCCTACGAGCAGTACTTC.

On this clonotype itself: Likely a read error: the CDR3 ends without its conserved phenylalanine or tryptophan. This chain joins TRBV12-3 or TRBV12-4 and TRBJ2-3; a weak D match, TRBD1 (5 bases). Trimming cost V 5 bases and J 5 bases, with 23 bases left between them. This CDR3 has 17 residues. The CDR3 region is CASSQRQLVRGIDTQYL. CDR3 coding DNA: TGTGCCAGCAGTCAAAGACAGCTGGTTCGTGGCATAGATACGCAGTATCTT.

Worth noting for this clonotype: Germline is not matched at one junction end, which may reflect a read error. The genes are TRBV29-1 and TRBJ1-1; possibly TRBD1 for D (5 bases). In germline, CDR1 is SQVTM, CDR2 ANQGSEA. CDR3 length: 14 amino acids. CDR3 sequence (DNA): TGCATCGTTTTAAAGGGGTCGGGGTCCACTGAAGCTTTCTTT. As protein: CIVLKGSGSTEAFF.

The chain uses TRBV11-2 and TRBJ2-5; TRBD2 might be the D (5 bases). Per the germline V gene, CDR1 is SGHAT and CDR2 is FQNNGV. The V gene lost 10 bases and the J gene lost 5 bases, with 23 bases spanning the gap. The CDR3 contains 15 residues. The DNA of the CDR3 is TGTGCCAATAGCCCAGCCACCGGGGTAGGGGAGACCCAGTACTTC. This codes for CANSPATGVGETQYF.

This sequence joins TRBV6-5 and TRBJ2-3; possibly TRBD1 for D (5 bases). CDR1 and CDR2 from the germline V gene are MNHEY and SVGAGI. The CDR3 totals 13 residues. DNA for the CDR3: TGTGTCACTCAGGGTGCAGTAACAGATACGCAGTATTTT. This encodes CVTQGAVTDTQYF.

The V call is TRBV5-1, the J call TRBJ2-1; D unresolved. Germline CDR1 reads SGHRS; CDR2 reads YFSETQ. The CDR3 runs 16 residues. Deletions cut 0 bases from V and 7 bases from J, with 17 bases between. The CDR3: CASSLAPGRRENEQFF. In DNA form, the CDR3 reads TGCGCCAGCAGCTTGGCCCCGGGCAGGAGAGAGAATGAGCAGTTCTTC.

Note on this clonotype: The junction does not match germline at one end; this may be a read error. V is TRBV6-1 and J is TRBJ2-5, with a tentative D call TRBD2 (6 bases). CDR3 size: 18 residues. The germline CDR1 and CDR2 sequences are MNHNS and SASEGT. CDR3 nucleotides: TGTGCCAGCACTCCGGGACTTATAGGCATGGGGGTCCAAGAGACTCAGTACTTC. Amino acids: CASTPGLIGMGVQETQYF.

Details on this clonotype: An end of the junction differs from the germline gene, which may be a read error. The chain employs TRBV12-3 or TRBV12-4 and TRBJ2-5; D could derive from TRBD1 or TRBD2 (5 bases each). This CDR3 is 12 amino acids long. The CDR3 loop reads CASSFYRDAQYF. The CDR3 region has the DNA TGCGCCAGCAGCTTCTATAGGGACGCCCAGTACTTC.

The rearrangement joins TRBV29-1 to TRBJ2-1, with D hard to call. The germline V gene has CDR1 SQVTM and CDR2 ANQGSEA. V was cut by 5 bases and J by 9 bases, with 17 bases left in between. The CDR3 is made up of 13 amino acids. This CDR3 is CSVSRARACEQFF. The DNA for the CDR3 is TGCAGCGTTTCCCGGGCTAGAGCGTGTGAGCAGTTCTTC.

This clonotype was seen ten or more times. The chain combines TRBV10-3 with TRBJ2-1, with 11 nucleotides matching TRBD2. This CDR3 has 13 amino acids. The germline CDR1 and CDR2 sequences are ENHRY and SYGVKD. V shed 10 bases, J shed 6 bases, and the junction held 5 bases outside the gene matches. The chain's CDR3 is CATGLAGANEQFF. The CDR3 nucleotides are TGTGCCACCGGACTAGCGGGCGCCAATGAGCAGTTCTTC.

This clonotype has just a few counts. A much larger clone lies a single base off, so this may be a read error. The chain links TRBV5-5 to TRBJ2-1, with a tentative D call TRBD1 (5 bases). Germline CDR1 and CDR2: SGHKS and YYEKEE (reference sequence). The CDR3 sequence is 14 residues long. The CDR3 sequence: CVSSHDSDYNEQFF. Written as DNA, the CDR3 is TGTGTCAGCAGCCACGACAGCGACTACAATGAGCAGTTCTTC.

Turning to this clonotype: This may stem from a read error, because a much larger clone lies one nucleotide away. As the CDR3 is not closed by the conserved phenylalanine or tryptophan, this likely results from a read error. Here the CDR3 reads CSASTSGVSYNEQFL. CDR3 DNA: TGCAGTGCTTCCACTAGCGGGGTCTCCTACAATGAGCAGTTCCTC. V usage is TRBV20-1 and J usage is TRBJ2-1; 10 bases map to TRBD2. This CDR3 is 15 amino acids long. V lost 5 bases, J lost 0 bases, and 4 bases stayed unmatched. The germline V gene encodes CDR1 DFQATT and CDR2 SNEGSKA (reference sequence).

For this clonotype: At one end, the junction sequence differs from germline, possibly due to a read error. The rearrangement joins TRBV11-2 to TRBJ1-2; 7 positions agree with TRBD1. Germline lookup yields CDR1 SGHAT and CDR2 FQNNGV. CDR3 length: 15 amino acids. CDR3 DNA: TGTGCCAGCAGCAGAGACGGACAGGCTAACTATAGCTACACCTTC. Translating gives CASSRDGQANYSYTF.

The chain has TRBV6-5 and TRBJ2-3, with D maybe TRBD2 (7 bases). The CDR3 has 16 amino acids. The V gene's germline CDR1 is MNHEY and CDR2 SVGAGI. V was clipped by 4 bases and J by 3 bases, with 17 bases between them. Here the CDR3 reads CASSSKRGAGTDTQYF. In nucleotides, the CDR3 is TGTGCCAGCAGTTCAAAACGGGGGGCGGGGACAGATACGCAGTATTTT.

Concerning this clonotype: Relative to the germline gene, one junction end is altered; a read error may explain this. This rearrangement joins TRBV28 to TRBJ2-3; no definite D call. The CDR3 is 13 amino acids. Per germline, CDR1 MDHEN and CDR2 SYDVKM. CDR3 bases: TGTGCCAGTAGTTTAAGCAGACCAGATACGCAGTATTTT. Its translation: CASSLSRPDTQYF.

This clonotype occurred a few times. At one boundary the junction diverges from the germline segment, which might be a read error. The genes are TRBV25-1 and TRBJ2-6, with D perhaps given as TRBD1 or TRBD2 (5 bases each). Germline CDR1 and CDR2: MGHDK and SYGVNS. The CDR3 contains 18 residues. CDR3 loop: CASSGGRSYVSGANVLAF. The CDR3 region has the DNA TGTGCCAGCAGTGGAGGGCGGTCTTACGTTTCTGGGGCCAACGTCCTGGCTTTC.

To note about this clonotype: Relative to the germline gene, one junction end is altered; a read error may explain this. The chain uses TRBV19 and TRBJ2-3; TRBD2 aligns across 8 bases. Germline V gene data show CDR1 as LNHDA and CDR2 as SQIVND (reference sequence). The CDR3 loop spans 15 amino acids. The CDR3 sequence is CATRESAGDTDKQYF. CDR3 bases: TGTGCCACCAGGGAGTCAGCGGGGGACACAGATAAGCAGTATTTT.